This entry lists 11 T cell receptor beta chains sequenced from one sample in a study of blood T cell repertoires in COVID-19. Assay: immunoSEQ multiplex PCR; the TCRdb copy retains only in-frame clones and omits some. The sample shows about 81,000 clones, roughly four fifths of them seen only once. The sample consisted of peripheral blood. These receptor sequences come from a human donor in a cohort sampled during active COVID-19.

This chain joins TRBV3-1 (or the pseudogene TRBV3-2) and TRBJ1-1; 10 bases are shared with TRBD1. Germline V gene sequence: CDR1 LGHDT, CDR2 YNNKEL (reference sequence). Unmatched junction bases numbered 4, after V lost 4 bases and J lost 5 bases. The CDR3 is made up of 14 amino acids. This CDR3 is CASSPGQGGTEAFF. Here the CDR3 DNA reads TGTGCCAGCAGCCCCGGACAGGGGGGAACTGAAGCTTTCTTT.

V gene TRBV10-1 combines with J gene TRBJ2-7, with 8 positions matching TRBD1. Trimming at V came to 4 bases and at J to 4 bases, leaving 6 bases not matched to a gene. This CDR3 comprises 14 residues. Germline-derived CDR1 and CDR2 are WNHNN and SYGVQD (reference sequence). CDR3 nucleotide sequence: TGCGCCAGCAGTGTCCCAGGGGGCTGGTACGAGCAGTACTTC. It codes for CASSVPGGWYEQYF.

The chain carries TRBV11-2 and TRBJ1-1, with 9 bases fitting TRBD1. Germline CDR1 is SGHAT and CDR2 is FQNNGV. J lost 7 bases, V lost 2 bases, and 5 bases had no gene match. This CDR3 has 14 residues. The CDR3 spells CASSLYGQGIEAFF. CDR3 nucleotide sequence: TGTGCCAGCAGCTTATACGGACAGGGGATTGAAGCTTTCTTT.

This clone was detected once. The gene calls are TRBV6-5 and TRBJ1-4, with D tentatively TRBD1 (5 bases). Trimming took off 2 bases at V and 7 bases at J, with 11 bases between the two ends. Germline V gene sequence: CDR1 MNHEY, CDR2 SVGAGI. The CDR3 has 14 amino acids. The CDR3 DNA follows: TGTGCCAGCAGTTACGCTGGGGGGAGTGAAAAACTGTTTTTT. Its protein is CASSYAGGSEKLFF.

This chain connects TRBV13 to TRBJ1-5, with 9 bases identical to TRBD1. This CDR3 has 17 residues. CDR1 and CDR2 from the germline V gene are PRHDT and FYEKMQ (reference sequence). J lost 1 base, V lost 0 bases, and 4 bases had no gene match. Written as DNA, the CDR3 is TGTGCCAGCAGCTTAGGCCCTGGGACAGGGAGCAATCAGCCCCAGCATTTT. Translating it yields CASSLGPGTGSNQPQHF.

This sequence joins TRBV14 and TRBJ2-7; weak D call: TRBD2 (5 bases). The CDR3 is made up of 15 amino acids. Trimming pared 4 bases from V and 2 bases from J, leaving 15 bases between. Germline-derived CDR1 and CDR2 are SGHDN and FVKESK. CDR3 loop: CASSRHGGRTYEQYF. CDR3 DNA: TGTGCCAGCAGCCGCCACGGAGGCAGAACCTACGAGCAGTACTTC.

The J gene is TRBJ1-6, the V gene TRBV10-1; D not resolved. CDR3 length equals 12 residues. CDR1 and CDR2 from the germline V gene are WNHNN and SYGVQD (reference sequence). Trimming took 0 bases from V and 10 from J, leaving 4 bases between them. The DNA of the CDR3 is TGCGCCAGCAGTGAGTCGGCCTCACCCCTCCACTTT. It translates to CASSESASPLHF.

The chain employs TRBV20-1 and TRBJ2-7; 7 bases are shared with TRBD1. Trimming at V came to 3 bases and at J to 2 bases, leaving 4 bases not matched to a gene. The CDR3 covers 13 residues. Germline CDR1 and CDR2: DFQATT and SNEGSKA (reference sequence). CDR3 protein: CSASPGQTYEQYF. The CDR3 DNA sequence: TGCAGTGCTAGTCCGGGACAGACCTACGAGCAGTACTTC.

This clone appeared a single time. The chain has TRBV11-3 and TRBJ2-1; 10 nucleotides line up with TRBD2. This CDR3 spans 15 amino acids. CDR1 and CDR2 (germline): SGHNT, YENEEA. Trimming cost V 5 bases and J 2 bases; bases outside gene matches: 3. The CDR3 here is CASSPLAGAYNEQFF. The CDR3 DNA reads as TGTGCCAGCAGCCCTCTAGCGGGGGCCTACAATGAGCAGTTCTTC. The full variable domain, with the rest looked up from reference TRBV11-3 and TRBJ2-1, is EAGVVQSPRYKIIEKKQPVAFWCNPISGHNTLYWYLQNLGQGPELLIRYENEEAVDDSQLPKDRFSAERLKGVDSTLKIQPAELGDSAVYLCASSPLAGAYNEQFFGPGTRLTVL.

The rearrangement links TRBV6-5 to TRBJ2-1, with D uncertain. Trimming pared 6 bases from V and 1 base from J, leaving 13 bases between. The CDR3 is 15 residues long. Germline CDR1 is MNHEY and CDR2 is SVGAGI. The CDR3 sequence is CASRRDYASYNEQFF. In DNA, the CDR3 is TGTGCCAGCAGAAGAGATTATGCATCCTACAATGAGCAGTTCTTC.

This clone was observed a few times. The junction departs from the called germline gene at one end, perhaps through a read error. The V gene is TRBV20-1, the J gene TRBJ1-2; a possible D gene is TRBD1 (5 bases). This CDR3 is built from 11 residues. CDR1 and CDR2 (germline): DFQATT, SNEGSKA (reference sequence). CDR3 nucleotides: TGCAGTGCTAGAGCGAAGACAGTTTCTCTCTTC. Its translation: CSARAKTVSLF.